Listed here are 7 T cell receptor beta chains from one sample, sequenced in a study of identifying expanded T cells in peripheral blood. TCRdb's copy holds only in-frame clones and misses some; the assay was immunoSEQ multiplex PCR. The table records fewer than 65,000 clones, over 75% of them present only once. The source material was blood. The source of these receptors is a person between 18 and 75 years old in good health.

This chain connects TRBV4-1 to TRBJ2-1, with a tentative D call TRBD2 (6 bases). Trimming cost V 4 bases and J 8 bases, with 24 bases left between them. The CDR3 consists of 17 residues. The germline gives CDR1 MGHRA, CDR2 YSYEKL. This CDR3 is CASSPRRSIERAYEQFF. CDR3 nucleotides: TGCGCCAGCAGCCCCCGCCGTTCTATTGAGCGGGCATATGAGCAGTTCTTC.

The gene calls are TRBV19 and TRBJ1-1, with 9 positions matching TRBD1. This CDR3 comprises 13 residues. Germline trimming cut 10 bases from V and 4 bases from J; bases unmatched to any gene: 7. Germline values: CDR1 LNHDA, CDR2 SQIVND (reference sequence). The CDR3 here is CATVGTGPTEAFF. CDR3 DNA: TGTGCCACAGTTGGGACAGGGCCCACTGAAGCTTTCTTT.

To note about this clone: The junction shows a germline mismatch at one end, possibly a read error. V and J are TRBV6-1 and TRBJ1-6, with a weak D call TRBD1 (5 bases). Germline values: CDR1 MNHNS, CDR2 SASEGT. The CDR3 is made up of 13 amino acids. This CDR3 is CASSRPNEDTADF. CDR3 bases: TGTGCCAGCAGCCGGCCTAACGAGGACACCGCAGACTTT.

This clone has at least ten counts. The J gene is TRBJ2-3, the V gene TRBV6-1, with D tentatively TRBD1 (5 bases). Looked up from germline, CDR1 is MNHNS and CDR2 is SASEGT. The CDR3 spans 15 residues. Trimming left V 2 bases short and J 4 bases short, with 13 bases between. The CDR3 DNA is TGTGCCAGCAGTGAAAGTGTGCAGGGATCAGATACGCAGTATTTT. It codes for CASSESVQGSDTQYF.

The gene calls are TRBV6-1 and TRBJ1-1, with 7 bases that match TRBD1. V was pared by 5 bases and J by 8 bases, with 14 bases of the junction left unmatched. CDR1 MNHNS and CDR2 SASEGT come from the germline V gene. The length of the CDR3 is 15 residues. The CDR3 DNA sequence: TGTGCCAGCAGTAAATTGGGGGGGAGGGACAGAGAAGCTTTCTTT. Amino acid sequence: CASSKLGGRDREAFF.

This chain connects TRBV9 to TRBJ2-6; D unclear. This CDR3 contains 14 residues. Trimming cost V 6 bases and J 1 base, with 8 bases left between them. Germline V gene data show CDR1 as SGDLS and CDR2 as YYNGEE. In DNA, the CDR3 is TGTGCCAGCAATCGAGAATCTGGGGCCAACGTCCTGACTTTC. Translating gives CASNRESGANVLTF.

This clone was detected once. The chain uses TRBV6-5 and TRBJ2-7, with a weak D call TRBD2 (6 bases). Trimming pared 5 bases from V and 5 bases from J, leaving 19 bases between. Looked up from germline, CDR1 is MNHEY and CDR2 is SVGAGI. The length of the CDR3 is 15 residues. CDR3 DNA sequence: TGTGCCAGCAGTCCCGGGAGCCGGCCTTTTCACGAGCAGTACTTC. This sequence encodes CASSPGSRPFHEQYF.